This T cell receptor (beta chain) was identified in a study of T cells in Graves' hyperthyroidism and ophthalmopathy. Study summary: Peripheral blood samples were taken at initial diagnosis, prior to any treatment.

Amplification targeted TCR beta CDR3 regions from RNA transcripts. With the HTBI primer set, the TCR CDR3 went through a first round of RT-PCR. TCRdb fed the multiplex PCR reads into MiXCR, producing one record per CDR3 protein. Of over 700,000 distinct CDR3 sequences listed, 38% are singletons. The J segment lost 2 bases and the V segment lost 1 base, leaving 2 bases of the junction unmatched. The CDR3 has 15 amino acids. The germline CDR1 and CDR2 sequences are SGHDT and YYEEEE. The chain links TRBV5-6 to TRBJ1-5, with 8 bases lining up with TRBD1. Specimen: blood. This clonotype originated in a man aged 18 to 29 with Graves' hyperthyroidism. The CDR3 reads CASSLSGGGNQPQHF. DNA of the CDR3: TGTGCCAGCAGCTTGTCAGGGGGCGGCAATCAGCCCCAGCATTTT.